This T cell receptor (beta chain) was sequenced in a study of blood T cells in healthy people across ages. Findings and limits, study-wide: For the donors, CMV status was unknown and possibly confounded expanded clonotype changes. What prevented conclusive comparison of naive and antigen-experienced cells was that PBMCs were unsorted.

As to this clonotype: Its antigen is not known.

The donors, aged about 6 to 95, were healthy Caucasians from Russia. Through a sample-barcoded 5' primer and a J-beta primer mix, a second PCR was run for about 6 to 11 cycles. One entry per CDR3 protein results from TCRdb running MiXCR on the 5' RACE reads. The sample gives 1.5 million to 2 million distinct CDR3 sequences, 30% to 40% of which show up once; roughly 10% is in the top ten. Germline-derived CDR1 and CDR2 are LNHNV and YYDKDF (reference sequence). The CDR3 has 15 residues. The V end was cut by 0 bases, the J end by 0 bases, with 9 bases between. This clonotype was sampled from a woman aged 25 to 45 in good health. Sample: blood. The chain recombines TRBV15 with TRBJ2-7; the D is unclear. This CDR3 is CATSRERSTSYEQYF. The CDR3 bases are TGTGCCACCAGCAGAGAGAGATCGACCTCCTACGAGCAGTACTTC.